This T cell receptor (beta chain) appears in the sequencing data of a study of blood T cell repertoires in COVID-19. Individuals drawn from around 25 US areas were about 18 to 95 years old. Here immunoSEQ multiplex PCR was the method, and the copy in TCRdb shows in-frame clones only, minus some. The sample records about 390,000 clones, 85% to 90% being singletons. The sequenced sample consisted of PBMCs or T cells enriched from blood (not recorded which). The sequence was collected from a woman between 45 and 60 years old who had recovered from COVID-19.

The chain's CDR3 is CAWNSGKGGSYEQYF. CDR3 nucleotides: TGTGCCTGGAATTCAGGTAAAGGAGGATCCTACGAGCAGTACTTC. The gene calls are TRBV30 and TRBJ2-7; TRBD2 might be the D (5 bases). Trimming removed 4 bases at V and 1 base at J, with 17 bases between. The CDR3 loop spans 15 amino acids. The germline V gene has CDR1 GTSNPN and CDR2 SVGIG (reference sequence).